This T cell receptor beta chain derives from a study of cytomegalovirus exposure and HLA in healthy donors. Findings and limits, study-wide: A few chains linked to CMV were shown in vitro to be specific for CMV antigens.

The count of this clone is one. Its antigen is unidentified. Germline CDR1 and CDR2: LNHDA and SQIVND (reference sequence). The CDR3 is made up of 17 amino acids. The V end was cut by 5 bases, the J end by 0 bases, with 17 bases between. The donors were members of the validation cohort comprising over a hundred subjects, separate from the roughly 700-subject first cohort. Sequenced by immunoSEQ multiplex PCR; TCRdb stores in-frame clones only, minus some. The sample lists roughly 150,000 clones; around 90% were seen once. The receptor was derived from a man between 18 and 29 years old in good health and CMV-seropositive. J is TRBJ1-5 and V is TRBV19, with unresolved D. Sequenced input: PBMCs. The CDR3 sequence is CASSPGVWEYSNQPQHF. The CDR3 nucleotides read TGTGCCAGTAGTCCCGGGGTTTGGGAATATAGCAATCAGCCCCAGCATTTT.